The rows below give T cell receptor beta chains drawn from one sample of a study of cytomegalovirus exposure and HLA in healthy donors. TCRdb's copy holds only in-frame clones and misses some; the assay was immunoSEQ multiplex PCR. The sample yields some 240,000 clones, approximately 86% seen once. The sample taken for sequencing was PBMCs. The receptors originated from a woman under 40 in good health and CMV-seropositive. CDR3s include the opening cysteine and the closing phenylalanine or tryptophan. A D gene is named only where the DNA matches it firmly. The size field is filled for only some rows; it gives once, few, many or a size class.

clone size: NA
J gene: TRBJ2-5
D gene: NA
V gene: TRBV7-9
CDR3 DNA: TGTGCCAGCCGGGGGCAGCGGGGAAGAGAGACCCAGTACTTC
CDR3 protein: CASRGQRGRETQYF

clone size: few
J gene: TRBJ2-5
D gene: NA
V gene: TRBV30
CDR3 DNA: TGTGCCTGGAGTCAAACTGGACAGCAAGAGACCCAGTACTTC
CDR3 protein: CAWSQTGQQETQYF

clone size: NA
J gene: TRBJ2-7
D gene: NA
V gene: TRBV27
CDR3 DNA: TGTGCCAGCAGTTTTGGCAGCGAGAGATCCGAGCAGTACTTC
CDR3 protein: CASSFGSERSEQYF

clone size: NA
J gene: TRBJ2-1
D gene: TRBD2
V gene: TRBV7-9
CDR3 DNA: TGTGCCAGCAACCGTGGGACTAGCGGTATATATGAGCAGTTCTTC
CDR3 protein: CASNRGTSGIYEQFF

clone size: few
J gene: TRBJ1-1
D gene: TRBD1
V gene: TRBV5-1
CDR3 DNA: TGCGCCAGCAGCTCGGGACAGGGAAGCCCTGAAGCTTTCTTT
CDR3 protein: CASSSGQGSPEAFF

clone size: NA
J gene: TRBJ2-7
D gene: NA
V gene: TRBV6-1
CDR3 DNA: TGTGCCAGCAGTGAGGAGGGGCAGGCGGGAGAGCAGTACTTC
CDR3 protein: CASSEEGQAGEQYF

clone size: NA
J gene: TRBJ2-7
D gene: TRBD2
V gene: TRBV28
CDR3 DNA: TGTGCCAGCAGTCCCCCCCTAGCGGGAGGCTCCTACGAGCAGTACTTC
CDR3 protein: CASSPPLAGGSYEQYF

clone size: NA
J gene: TRBJ2-7
D gene: NA
V gene: TRBV6-1
CDR3 DNA: TGTGCCAGCAGTGAAGCTTGGGCCCTTTACGAGCAGTACTTC
CDR3 protein: CASSEAWALYEQYF

clone size: NA
J gene: TRBJ2-7
D gene: NA
V gene: TRBV27
CDR3 DNA: TGTGCCAGCAGTTCCCCGGACGGGGGGCGATACGAGCAGTACTTC
CDR3 protein: CASSSPDGGRYEQYF

clone size: NA
J gene: TRBJ1-2
D gene: NA
V gene: TRBV5-1
CDR3 DNA: TGCGCCAGCAGCTTAGACAGCTTTAACTATGGCTACACCTTC
CDR3 protein: CASSLDSFNYGYTF

clone size: NA
J gene: TRBJ2-2
D gene: NA
V gene: TRBV13
CDR3 DNA: TGTGCCAGCAGCTTACCTAGGAACACCGGGGAGCTGTTTTTT
CDR3 protein: CASSLPRNTGELFF

clone size: NA
J gene: TRBJ2-1
D gene: TRBD2
V gene: TRBV10-1
CDR3 DNA: TGCGCCAGCAGTCCGAGCGGGAGGGCCGGAGATGAGCAGTTCTTC
CDR3 protein: CASSPSGRAGDEQFF

clone size: NA
J gene: TRBJ2-7
D gene: TRBD2
V gene: TRBV7-2
CDR3 DNA: TGTGCCAGCAGCTTTTCTAGCGGGGGATTCCACGAGCAGTACTTC
CDR3 protein: CASSFSSGGFHEQYF

clone size: NA
J gene: TRBJ1-1
D gene: TRBD1
V gene: TRBV5-1
CDR3 DNA: TGCGCCAGCAGAGGACAGGGGGCAAGCACTGAAGCTTTCTTT
CDR3 protein: CASRGQGASTEAFF

clone size: NA
J gene: TRBJ2-3
D gene: TRBD2
V gene: TRBV29-1
CDR3 DNA: TGCAGCGTTGCACCTAGCGGGCCCACAGATACGCAGTATTTT
CDR3 protein: CSVAPSGPTDTQYF

clone size: NA
J gene: TRBJ2-3
D gene: NA
V gene: TRBV5-1
CDR3 DNA: TGCGCCAGCAGCCCAGAGTCAGGAGATACGCAGTATTTT
CDR3 protein: CASSPESGDTQYF

clone size: NA
J gene: TRBJ2-1
D gene: TRBD2
V gene: TRBV19
CDR3 DNA: TGTGCCAGTAGTATTATATTGGCTAGCGGCAGCTACAATGAGCAGTTCTTC
CDR3 protein: CASSIILASGSYNEQFF

clone size: few
J gene: TRBJ2-2
D gene: NA
V gene: TRBV19
CDR3 DNA: TGTGCCAGTAGTATTAATGTAGCCGGGGAGCTGTTTTTT
CDR3 protein: CASSINVAGELFF

clone size: NA
J gene: TRBJ2-7
D gene: NA
V gene: TRBV6-8
CDR3 DNA: TGTGCCAGCACCCTGGGACAAACCAACGAGCAGTACTTC
CDR3 protein: CASTLGQTNEQYF

clone size: NA
J gene: TRBJ2-3
D gene: NA
V gene: TRBV7-6
CDR3 DNA: TGTGCCAGCAGCTTCGGGCGGGGCCAACGCACAGATACGCAGTATTTT
CDR3 protein: CASSFGRGQRTDTQYF

clone size: NA
J gene: TRBJ2-1
D gene: TRBD2
V gene: TRBV15
CDR3 DNA: TGTGCCACCAGCGGCTATGGGACTAGTATAGGTGAGCAGTTCTTC
CDR3 protein: CATSGYGTSIGEQFF

clone size: once
J gene: TRBJ1-4
D gene: TRBD1
V gene: TRBV27
CDR3 DNA: TGTGCCAGCGGCCTGGGACAGTTTAATGAAAAACTGTTTTTT
CDR3 protein: CASGLGQFNEKLFF

clone size: NA
J gene: TRBJ2-7
D gene: TRBD1
V gene: TRBV30
CDR3 DNA: TGTGCCTGGAGATTACAGGGGGCAGGCTACGAGCAGTACTTC
CDR3 protein: CAWRLQGAGYEQYF

clone size: NA
J gene: TRBJ1-5
D gene: TRBD1
V gene: TRBV30
CDR3 DNA: TGTGCCTGGTCAACAGGGGGCAATCAGCCCCAGCATTTT
CDR3 protein: CAWSTGGNQPQHF

clone size: NA
J gene: TRBJ1-3
D gene: TRBD1
V gene: TRBV5-1
CDR3 DNA: TGCGCCAGCAGCCCGGGACAGGGACTCGGAAACACCATATATTTT
CDR3 protein: CASSPGQGLGNTIYF

clone size: NA
J gene: TRBJ1-1
D gene: TRBD1
V gene: TRBV19
CDR3 DNA: TGTGCCAGTAGTATGGGACAGGTAGCGAACACTGAAGCTTTCTTT
CDR3 protein: CASSMGQVANTEAFF

clone size: NA
J gene: TRBJ2-7
D gene: TRBD2
V gene: TRBV6-5
CDR3 DNA: TGTGCCAGCACCCCAGCGGGATCCCGATACGAGCAGTACTTC
CDR3 protein: CASTPAGSRYEQYF

clone size: NA
J gene: TRBJ2-7
D gene: TRBD2
V gene: TRBV9
CDR3 DNA: TGTGCCAGCAGCGTAGACGCGGGAGACCTCTACGAGCAGTACTTC
CDR3 protein: CASSVDAGDLYEQYF

clone size: NA
J gene: TRBJ1-5
D gene: NA
V gene: TRBV28
CDR3 DNA: TGTGCCAGCAGTTTACCGAATCAGCCCCAGCATTTT
CDR3 protein: CASSLPNQPQHF

clone size: NA
J gene: TRBJ1-3
D gene: NA
V gene: TRBV11-2
CDR3 DNA: TGTGCCAGCAGCCGTTTTTTCTCTGGAAACACCATATATTTT
CDR3 protein: CASSRFFSGNTIYF

clone size: NA
J gene: TRBJ1-1
D gene: TRBD1
V gene: TRBV14
CDR3 DNA: TGTGCCAGCAGCAAGGGACAGCTGAACACTGAAGCTTTCTTT
CDR3 protein: CASSKGQLNTEAFF

clone size: NA
J gene: TRBJ2-1
D gene: NA
V gene: TRBV15
CDR3 DNA: TGTGCCACCCCTCGAGATTTAAATGAGCAGTTCTTC
CDR3 protein: CATPRDLNEQFF

clone size: once
J gene: TRBJ2-4
D gene: NA
V gene: TRBV6-1
CDR3 DNA: TGTGCCAGCAGGCAGGGAGGGGGAAACATTCAGTACTTC
CDR3 protein: CASRQGGGNIQYF

clone size: NA
J gene: TRBJ1-2
D gene: NA
V gene: TRBV7-9
CDR3 DNA: TGTGCCAGCACTCCACAGGGATACTATGGCTACACCTTC
CDR3 protein: CASTPQGYYGYTF

clone size: once
J gene: TRBJ1-1
D gene: NA
V gene: TRBV20-1
CDR3 DNA: TGCAGTGCGCCCGGACAGACTGAAGCTTTCTTT
CDR3 protein: CSAPGQTEAFF

clone size: NA
J gene: TRBJ2-3
D gene: TRBD1
V gene: TRBV29-1
CDR3 DNA: TGCAGCGTTTATGGGACAGGGTCCACAGATACGCAGTATTTT
CDR3 protein: CSVYGTGSTDTQYF

clone size: NA
J gene: TRBJ2-7
D gene: TRBD2
V gene: TRBV6-5
CDR3 DNA: TGTGCCAGCTGGTCGGGAGGGCCCTACGAGCAGTACTTC
CDR3 protein: CASWSGGPYEQYF

clone size: few
J gene: TRBJ1-5
D gene: NA
V gene: TRBV15
CDR3 DNA: TGTGCCACCAGCAGAGATCTGACAGTGGATCAGCCCCAGCATTTT
CDR3 protein: CATSRDLTVDQPQHF

clone size: NA
J gene: TRBJ2-6
D gene: NA
V gene: TRBV27
CDR3 DNA: TGTGCCAGCAGTTTTTCTCAGGGTGCTGGGGCCAACGTCCTGACTTTC
CDR3 protein: CASSFSQGAGANVLTF

clone size: NA
J gene: TRBJ2-2
D gene: TRBD1
V gene: TRBV5-1
CDR3 DNA: TGCGCCAGCAGCTTGAACAGGGGCCCCTTAGATATGGGGGAGCTGTTTTTT
CDR3 protein: CASSLNRGPLDMGELFF

clone size: NA
J gene: TRBJ1-4
D gene: NA
V gene: TRBV5-1
CDR3 DNA: TGCGCCAGCGCCCGACAGACGCTTAATGAAAAACTGTTTTTT
CDR3 protein: CASARQTLNEKLFF

clone size: NA
J gene: TRBJ1-2
D gene: NA
V gene: TRBV9
CDR3 DNA: TGTGCCAGCAGCGTAGCTTGGGGCCATGGCTACACCTTC
CDR3 protein: CASSVAWGHGYTF

clone size: NA
J gene: TRBJ2-2
D gene: NA
V gene: TRBV5-1
CDR3 DNA: TGCGCCAGCAGACCACGGCCGTCGGAGGCCGGGGAGCTGTTTTTT
CDR3 protein: CASRPRPSEAGELFF

clone size: NA
J gene: TRBJ2-5
D gene: NA
V gene: TRBV13
CDR3 DNA: TGTGCCAGCAGCTTCGGAGGGGGCAAAATAGAGACCCAGTACTTC
CDR3 protein: CASSFGGGKIETQYF

clone size: NA
J gene: TRBJ2-1
D gene: TRBD2
V gene: TRBV12-5
CDR3 DNA: TGTGCTAGTGGAACTAGCGGGGGGTCGAATGAGCAGTTCTTC
CDR3 protein: CASGTSGGSNEQFF

clone size: NA
J gene: TRBJ2-7
D gene: TRBD2
V gene: TRBV9
CDR3 DNA: TGTGCCAGCAGCGTATTTAGCGGGAGTACATACGAGCAGTACTTC
CDR3 protein: CASSVFSGSTYEQYF

clone size: NA
J gene: TRBJ2-4
D gene: TRBD1
V gene: TRBV19
CDR3 DNA: TGTGCCAGTAGTAGAGGGACAGGGGAGGCCAAAAACATTCAGTACTTC
CDR3 protein: CASSRGTGEAKNIQYF

clone size: NA
J gene: TRBJ1-2
D gene: NA
V gene: TRBV9
CDR3 DNA: TGTGCCAGCAGCGTGTCGCCGGAGGCCCCTTATGGCTACACCTTC
CDR3 protein: CASSVSPEAPYGYTF

clone size: once
J gene: TRBJ2-7
D gene: TRBD2
V gene: TRBV7-2
CDR3 DNA: TGTGCCAGCAGCTTAGTGGCTAGCGGGAGGACCGTGACCTACGAGCAGTACTTC
CDR3 protein: CASSLVASGRTVTYEQYF